This passage covers 11 T cell receptor beta chains from one sample sequenced in a study of STAT5B mutations in CD4+ large granular lymphocyte leukemia. Clones were read by immunoSEQ multiplex PCR, and TCRdb kept only the in-frame ones, dropping some. Among about 46,000 clones, roughly four fifths were seen once, and the ten largest hold about 0.34%. Sequencing was performed on CD4+ T cells from blood buffy coats. The receptor set was obtained from a human donor in good health.

This sequence joins TRBV11-3 and TRBJ2-2; 8 nucleotides align to TRBD1. J lost 5 bases, V lost 3 bases, and 5 bases had no gene match. The germline CDR1 and CDR2 sequences are SGHNT and YENEEA. This CDR3 has 15 amino acids. The CDR3 DNA is TGTGCCAGCAGCTTCGGACAGGGTGATACCGGGGAGCTGTTTTTT. Its translation is CASSFGQGDTGELFF. Drawing the rest from reference TRBV11-3 and TRBJ2-2, the complete variable domain is EAGVVQSPRYKIIEKKQPVAFWCNPISGHNTLYWYLQNLGQGPELLIRYENEEAVDDSQLPKDRFSAERLKGVDSTLKIQPAELGDSAVYLCASSFGQGDTGELFFGEGSRLTVL.

The chain combines TRBV5-4 with TRBJ1-2, with D perhaps matching TRBD1 (6 bases). Per the germline V gene, CDR1 is SGHNT and CDR2 is YYREEE (reference sequence). CDR3 size: 15 residues. With 3 bases removed from V and 5 bases from J, the gap between germline ends came to 17 bases. CDR3 sequence reads: CASSSPPGGAYGYTF. The CDR3, as DNA: TGTGCCAGCAGCTCCCCTCCGGGGGGGGCGTATGGCTACACCTTC. Using reference TRBV5-4 and TRBJ1-2 for the parts outside the CDR3, the full variable domain is ETGVTQSPTHLIKTRGQQVTLRCSSQSGHNTVSWYQQALGQGPQFIFQYYREEENGRGNFPPRFSGLQFPNYSSELNVNALELDDSALYLCASSSPPGGAYGYTFGSGTRLTVV.

DNA for the CDR3: TGTGCCAGCAGAGGCGAAAACGTAGTGTTTTTT. This encodes CASRGENVVFF. The rearrangement links TRBV5-5 to TRBJ1-4, with unresolved D. The CDR3 sequence is 11 residues long. The V and J ends lost 5 bases and 15 bases respectively, with 14 bases between them. The V gene's germline CDR1 is SGHKS and CDR2 YYEKEE (reference sequence). The variable domain in full, completed from reference TRBV5-5 and TRBJ1-4, reads DAGVTQSPTHLIKTRGQQVTLRCSPISGHKSVSWYQQVLGQGPQFIFQYYEKEERGRGNFPDRFSARQFPNYSSELNVNALLLGDSALYLCASRGENVVFFGSGTQLSVL.

There are a few counts of this clone. V is TRBV5-1 and J is TRBJ2-2, with TRBD2 as a possible D gene (5 bases). V was pared by 3 bases and J by 0 bases, with 12 bases between. Germline V gives CDR1 SGHRS, CDR2 YFSETQ. The CDR3 has 16 amino acids. The CDR3 nucleotides are TGCGCCAGCAGCTCGAGGGCACCTACGAACACCGGGGAGCTGTTTTTT. Amino acids: CASSSRAPTNTGELFF.

The CDR3 sequence is CASSPLEIYNEQFF. CDR3 nucleotides: TGTGCCAGCTCACCGTTAGAGATCTACAATGAGCAGTTCTTC. The chain carries TRBV18 and TRBJ2-1; D call uncertain. The CDR3 is made up of 14 amino acids. The V end was cut by 3 bases, the J end by 3 bases, with 9 bases between. The germline gives CDR1 KGHSH, CDR2 LQKENI. Full variable domain (missing parts from reference TRBV18 and TRBJ2-1): NAGVMQNPRHLVRRRGQEARLRCSPMKGHSHVYWYRQLPEEGLKFMVYLQKENIIDESGMPKERFSAEFPKEGPSILRIQQVVRGDSAAYFCASSPLEIYNEQFFGPGTRLTVL.

This chain joins TRBV30 and TRBJ1-2; D is undetermined. The CDR3 has 15 amino acids. Germline CDR1 GTSNPN, CDR2 SVGIG (reference sequence). The germline V and J ends were trimmed by 0 bases and 0 bases, with 11 bases remaining between them. CDR3 residues: CAWSVPRSSNYGYTF. The CDR3, as DNA: TGTGCCTGGAGTGTTCCCCGAAGTTCTAACTATGGCTACACCTTC.

The genes are TRBV29-1 and TRBJ2-3; D is perhaps TRBD1 (6 bases). Trimming pared 4 bases from V and 0 bases from J, leaving 11 bases between. Germline values: CDR1 SQVTM, CDR2 ANQGSEA. The CDR3 loop spans 14 amino acids. The DNA of the CDR3 is TGCAGCGTTGCAGGGACATTTAGCACAGATACGCAGTATTTT. It specifies CSVAGTFSTDTQYF.

The V call is TRBV30, the J call TRBJ1-2; TRBD1 might be the D (5 bases). Trimming left V 3 bases short and J 5 bases short, with 13 bases between. Germline lookup yields CDR1 GTSNPN and CDR2 SVGIG (reference sequence). This CDR3 region has 13 residues. The CDR3 loop is CAWRRQGSYGYTF. CDR3 nucleotide sequence: TGTGCCTGGAGGAGGCAGGGCTCTTATGGCTACACCTTC.

The chain joins TRBV30 to TRBJ2-7; 9 bases are a match to TRBD2. The germline gives CDR1 GTSNPN, CDR2 SVGIG (reference sequence). Trimming cost V 4 bases and J 6 bases; bases outside gene matches: 4. CDR3 size: 12 residues. The CDR3 sequence: CAWMIAGVEQYF. DNA for the CDR3: TGTGCCTGGATGATAGCGGGAGTCGAGCAGTACTTC.

V usage is TRBV5-4 and J usage is TRBJ2-7; 8 bases are shared with TRBD1. Germline CDR1 reads SGHNT; CDR2 reads YYREEE (reference sequence). V dropped 6 bases and J dropped 4; count of bases not matched to a gene: 12. CDR3 length: 15 residues. The CDR3 DNA reads TGTGCCAGCACAAGACTAGGGCAGGGGGCGTACGAGCAGTACTTC. Protein sequence: CASTRLGQGAYEQYF.

This rearrangement joins TRBV7-3 to TRBJ1-5, with D perhaps TRBD1 (5 bases). The CDR3 runs 15 residues. The ends were cut back, 5 bases at V and 6 bases at J, with 17 bases in the middle. The V gene's germline CDR1 is SGHTA and CDR2 FQGTGA. The CDR3 DNA sequence: TGTGCCAGCAGCGAAACCGGGACTGGGACTCAGCCCCAGCATTTT. Protein product: CASSETGTGTQPQHF.